This paragraph covers one TCR beta chain sequence. In the authors' workflow: Reference gene primers were amplified, and this amplification served to estimate nucleated cell counts. TCRdb's table, derived via immunoSEQ multiplex PCR, lists solely in-frame clones and lacks some. The V and J calls and clone size are taken from that table; D and trimming were inferred from the DNA. The sample lists 150,000 to 200,000 clones; 80% to 90% were seen once. Seattle's enrolled individuals joined amid active infection and were then monitored longitudinally. The source of the sample is a study of blood T cell repertoires in COVID-19. Study at large: Samples came from the United States, Italy and Spain, spanning acute and convalescent COVID-19.

This TCR derives from a woman in her 70s with COVID-19, enrolled during active disease. The sequenced sample was peripheral blood.

DNA of the CDR3: TGTGCCAGTGGGGCAGTGGGCAATCAGCCCCAGCATTTT. It is translated as CASGAVGNQPQHF. The V gene is TRBV12-3 or TRBV12-4, the J gene TRBJ1-5; TRBD1 is a possible D gene (5 bases). V lost 9 bases to trimming and J lost 2 bases, with 11 bases between them. CDR3 length: 13 amino acids.